Below, 12 T cell receptor beta chains from the same sample are listed, as sequenced in a study of cytomegalovirus exposure and HLA in healthy donors. Measured with immunoSEQ multiplex PCR; TCRdb has only the in-frame clones, and not every one. Altogether about 60,000 clones are present, about 96% being singletons, with the ten largest covering 1% to 1.5%. The sample was PBMCs. The receptors were sampled from a woman aged 18-35 years in good health and CMV-seronegative.

CDR3 in amino acids: CASSLRDGYTF. Here the CDR3 DNA reads TGTGCCAGCAGTCTCCGAGATGGCTACACCTTC. The chain has TRBV28 and TRBJ1-2; D ambiguous. Trimming stripped 5 bases from V and 6 bases from J, with 7 bases between. The CDR3 runs to 11 residues. Germline CDR1 is MDHEN and CDR2 is SYDVKM.

The rearrangement uses TRBV15 and TRBJ1-2; tentatively, D is TRBD1 (6 bases). The CDR3 consists of 16 residues. V lost 0 bases to trimming and J lost 4 bases, with 15 bases between them. Germline V gives CDR1 LNHNV, CDR2 YYDKDF (reference sequence). CDR3 sequence: CATSRDQGTTIYGYTF. The CDR3 DNA is TGTGCCACCAGCAGAGACCAGGGGACAACTATCTATGGCTACACCTTC.

This chain connects TRBV4-3 to TRBJ2-3; D may be TRBD1 (5 bases). The CDR3 runs 15 residues. Germline CDR1 reads LGHNA; CDR2 reads YSLEER. The V and J ends lost 0 bases and 5 bases respectively, with 12 bases between them. The chain's CDR3 is CASSQETVSGDTQYF. The CDR3 DNA is TGCGCCAGCAGCCAAGAGACAGTCTCGGGAGATACGCAGTATTTT.

V is TRBV30 and J is TRBJ2-1, with 10 bases fitting TRBD2. V gave up 5 bases and J gave up 12 bases; unmatched junction bases: 10. Germline values: CDR1 GTSNPN, CDR2 SVGIG (reference sequence). The CDR3 is 13 residues long. The CDR3 sequence: CAWASGRGTGQFF. CDR3 coding DNA: TGTGCCTGGGCTAGCGGGAGAGGAACAGGGCAGTTCTTC.

The rearrangement uses TRBV7-9 and TRBJ1-3, with D hard to call. Trimming removed 1 base from V and 0 bases from J, with 7 bases in between. The CDR3 spans 15 residues. Germline V gene sequence: CDR1 SEHNR, CDR2 FQNEAQ (reference sequence). The CDR3 is CASSLGENSGNTIYF. The CDR3 nucleotides are TGTGCCAGCAGCTTAGGCGAAAACTCTGGAAACACCATATATTTT.

The rearrangement uses TRBV7-2 and TRBJ1-5, with D possibly matching TRBD1 (5 bases). CDR3 length equals 14 residues. V lost 5 bases and J 6 bases, leaving 14 bases between the germline ends. The germline gives CDR1 SGHTA, CDR2 FQGNSA. The CDR3 DNA reads TGTGCCAGCAGCAGACAGCCCGGGGGTCAGCCCCAGCATTTT. It yields the protein CASSRQPGGQPQHF.

The CDR3 DNA reads TGTGCCAGCAGCATCCTCGGACAGGCTTCTTCACCCCTCCACTTT. Translation gives CASSILGQASSPLHF. The rearrangement links TRBV7-2 to TRBJ1-6; TRBD1 agrees at 7 bases. From germline, CDR1 is SGHTA and CDR2 FQGNSA. Trimming cost V 5 bases and J 9 bases; bases outside gene matches: 10. The CDR3 spans 15 residues.

This chain uses TRBV7-2 with TRBJ2-5, with D possibly matching TRBD2 (5 bases). Trimming took 0 bases from V and 5 from J, leaving 16 bases between them. The CDR3 length is 16 residues. Germline V lookup: CDR1 SGHTA, CDR2 FQGNSA. The CDR3 loop is CASSLARALERETQYF. The CDR3 DNA is TGTGCCAGCAGCTTAGCTCGGGCTCTCGAGCGGGAGACCCAGTACTTC.

The V and J genes are TRBV4-1 and TRBJ2-3, with D hard to call. V lost 0 bases, J lost 4 bases, and 8 bases lay in between. The CDR3 length is 14 residues. Germline V gene data show CDR1 as MGHRA and CDR2 as YSYEKL. The CDR3 nucleotides are TGCGCCAGCAGCCAAGATCCAACATCAGATACGCAGTATTTT. Amino acids: CASSQDPTSDTQYF.

The chain recombines TRBV5-1 with TRBJ1-1; D is possibly TRBD1 (6 bases). The CDR3 totals 12 residues. The V gene's germline CDR1 is SGHRS and CDR2 YFSETQ. V was cut by 4 bases and J by 11 bases, with 15 bases left in between. The CDR3 bases are TGCGCCAGCAGCCCCGGGACAAACGAGGCTTTCTTT. Its translation: CASSPGTNEAFF.

The chain uses TRBV4-1 and TRBJ2-2; D is perhaps TRBD1 (5 bases). There are 15 residues in the CDR3. Germline CDR1 and CDR2: MGHRA and YSYEKL. V shed 0 bases and J shed 5 bases, with 10 bases lying between them. In DNA, the CDR3 is TGCGCCAGCAGCCAAGAAGGCAGGGAAACCGGGGAGCTGTTTTTT. Translating it yields CASSQEGRETGELFF.

The V and J genes are TRBV27 and TRBJ2-1; the match to TRBD2 covers 13 bases. The V gene end was trimmed by 4 bases and the J gene end by 6 bases; junction bases not matched to a gene: 3. The CDR3 runs to 15 residues. Germline CDR1 is MNHEY and CDR2 is SMNVEV (reference sequence). CDR3 loop: CASSSRTSGSNEQFF. As DNA, the CDR3 is TGTGCCAGCAGTTCCCGGACTAGCGGGAGCAATGAGCAGTTCTTC.